This TCR beta chain is drawn from a study of shared clonotypes between healthy human individuals. About the study: Serving as donors were two women and three men, whose ages spanned 18 to 49. Findings and caveats of the study: What limited the represented genetic and exposure-history diversity was the small number of donors.

Naive CD8 isolation took CD45RO-negative cells positively selected for CCR7 and excluded terminally differentiated effector memory CD45RA+ cells. Repertoires were generated with immunoSEQ multiplex PCR, while TCRdb's copy carries only in-frame clones and drops some. The data contain around 610,000 clones, 95% to 96% of them singletons. Worth noting for this clone: Its matching antigen is unknown.

Trimming left V 4 bases short and J 4 bases short, with 13 bases between. Germline assignment: CDR1 MGHRA and CDR2 YSYEKL. The CDR3 consists of 14 residues. Specimen: naive CD8+ T cells sorted from blood. The chain couples TRBV4-1 to TRBJ2-5; D remains unclear. This TCR was sampled from a woman aged 30 to 39 in good health. The DNA of the CDR3 is TGCGCCAGCAGCCCTGGGCCTACGGGAGAGACCCAGTACTTC. Amino acid sequence: CASSPGPTGETQYF.